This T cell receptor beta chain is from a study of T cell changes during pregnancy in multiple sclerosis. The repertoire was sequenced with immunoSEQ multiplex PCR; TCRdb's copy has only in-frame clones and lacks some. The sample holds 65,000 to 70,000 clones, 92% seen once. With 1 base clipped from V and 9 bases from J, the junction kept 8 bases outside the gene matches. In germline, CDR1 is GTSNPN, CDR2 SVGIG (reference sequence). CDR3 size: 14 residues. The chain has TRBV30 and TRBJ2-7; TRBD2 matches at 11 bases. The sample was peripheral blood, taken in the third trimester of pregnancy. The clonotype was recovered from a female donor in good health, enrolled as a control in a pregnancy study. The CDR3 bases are TGTGCCTGGAGTGCGACTAGCGGGGCTGAACGGCAGTACTTC. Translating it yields CAWSATSGAERQYF.